This T cell receptor (beta chain) was identified in a study of blood T cell repertoires in COVID-19. Across the whole study: Spain, Italy and the United States supplied samples that represented acute and convalescent COVID-19. T cells, B-cell-depleted T cells, or PBMCs provided the cDNA or gDNA that served as material.

As handled by the study authors: Estimated nucleated cell counts came from reference gene primer amplification. Libraries were prepared by immunoSEQ multiplex PCR; TCRdb keeps only in-frame clonotypes and omits some of them. The D gene and trimming were derived from the DNA, and the V and J assignments and clone size from that table. This sample has approximately 210,000 clones, with roughly four fifths found just once. From germline, CDR1 is WSHSY and CDR2 SAAADI. The CDR3 is 14 amino acids. V lost 6 bases and J 5 bases, leaving 15 bases between the germline ends. The rearrangement joins TRBV10-2 to TRBJ2-3; D is possibly TRBD1 (5 bases). Source material: peripheral blood. The TCR comes from a woman in her forties or fifties with active or convalescent COVID-19. The CDR3 protein is CASRIGAAQDTQYF. In nucleotides, the CDR3 is TGCGCCAGCAGAATAGGGGCTGCCCAAGATACGCAGTATTTT.